Listed below are T cell receptor beta chains from one sample, sequenced in a study of shared clonotypes between healthy human individuals. The data were produced by immunoSEQ multiplex PCR, yet TCRdb's version contains in-frame clones alone and is incomplete. Of millions of clones in the sample, roughly 91% were seen once. The sample taken for sequencing was naive CD8+ T cells from PBMCs. All receptors derive from a man younger than 35 in good health. Some clones in this sample may be carry-over from other donors' samples. Each CDR3 is given with its conserved first and last residue.

J,V,CDR3
TRBJ2-3,TRBV13,CASSLSGDTQYF
TRBJ1-2,TRBV19,CASTSGVPRGYTF
TRBJ2-3,TRBV19,CASSPKSGSTDTQYF
TRBJ2-1,TRBV15,CATRLAGDDEQFF
TRBJ1-5,TRBV29-1,CSVIQGNQPQHF
TRBJ2-1,TRBV4-1,CASSQVYSNEQFF
TRBJ1-2,TRBV2,CASSGQGVVYGYTF
TRBJ1-5,TRBV4-2,CASSQGTVDGEPQHF
TRBJ1-1,TRBV27,CASSLTPGQLNTEAFF
TRBJ2-7,TRBV5-5,CASSLRHYSSYEQYF
TRBJ1-1,TRBV19,CASSPDSPSRAFF
TRBJ1-1,TRBV6-5,CASSYEDSNTEAFF
TRBJ1-1,TRBV27,CASSGHPRGGVKAFF
TRBJ2-1,TRBV7-2,CASSPRLWTSGTNEQFF
TRBJ2-5,TRBV7-7,CASSTDRGETQYF
TRBJ2-4,TRBV11-2,CASSANRDTGPKNIQYF
TRBJ2-7,TRBV27,CASSQQLRTSGDYEQYF
TRBJ2-5,TRBV7-2,CASIIGGQETQYF
TRBJ2-7,TRBV27,CASRIGSGSPYEQYF
TRBJ2-1,TRBV5-4,CASSGGLAGGTYNEQFF
TRBJ1-4,TRBV7-9,CASSPPTNEKLFF
TRBJ1-5,TRBV28,CASSFGTKWGGRSNQPQHF
TRBJ1-3,TRBV4-1,CASSQWPGQDRSDSGNTIYF
TRBJ2-1,TRBV7-9,CASSTRTSGSSYNEQFF
TRBJ2-1,TRBV27,CASSLIQSPNEQFF
TRBJ2-3,TRBV27,CASSLYLGADTQYF
TRBJ1-2,TRBV27,CASSSWTGNGYTF
TRBJ2-7,TRBV27,CASSFNRYYEQYF
TRBJ2-7,TRBV11-2,CASSLVGPYEQYF
TRBJ1-1,TRBV28,CASLHANTEAFF
TRBJ2-6,TRBV13,CASSTTLPGHGGSGANVLTF
TRBJ2-1,TRBV6-6,CASSYWTSGSNEQFF
TRBJ2-1,TRBV28,CASSPIRPVGEQFF
TRBJ2-1,TRBV15,CATSTRSVSGEQFF
TRBJ2-7,TRBV6-1,CASSEAGLAGVLYEQYF
TRBJ2-7,TRBV7-9,CASSLGRYEQYF
TRBJ2-1,TRBV9,CASSVGSDPYNEQFF
TRBJ2-5,TRBV27,CASSLGGRRGQETQYF
TRBJ2-7,TRBV7-9,CASSYETGTYEQYF
TRBJ1-5,TRBV4-3,CASSPRVAGTSNQPQHF
TRBJ2-7,TRBV7-6,CASSSRQDGGPYEQYF
TRBJ1-5,TRBV4-3,CASSQVQGLKQPQHF
TRBJ2-5,TRBV19,CASSIKIPRGEETQYF
TRBJ2-7,TRBV5-1,CASSLDSTSGSSYEQYF
TRBJ2-5,TRBV29-1,CSVEDLRGKETQYF
TRBJ2-5,TRBV27,CASSIRAVETQYF
TRBJ1-5,TRBV28,CASSPPRRGNQPQHF
TRBJ1-5,TRBV28,CASSSDRDSNQPQHF
TRBJ2-7,TRBV30,CAWTEQKKSYEQYF
TRBJ2-2,TRBV6-1,CASSEERAVGTGELFF
TRBJ1-1,TRBV5-1,CASSAGGYSRFEAFF
TRBJ2-3,TRBV28,CASGDMDTQYF
TRBJ1-5,TRBV12-1,CASSTGTGKKNQPQHF
TRBJ2-1,TRBV7-8,CASSLLAGVRGEQFF
TRBJ2-1,TRBV7-8,CASSWGQGKINEQFF
TRBJ1-2,TRBV21-1,CASSKDRRDGYTF
TRBJ2-3,TRBV7-9,CASSPSGTSTDTQYF
TRBJ2-1,TRBV9,CASSVGSPYNEQFF
TRBJ2-1,TRBV27,CASSYGTSGTDEQFF
TRBJ1-1,TRBV2,CASIPRSKNTEAFF